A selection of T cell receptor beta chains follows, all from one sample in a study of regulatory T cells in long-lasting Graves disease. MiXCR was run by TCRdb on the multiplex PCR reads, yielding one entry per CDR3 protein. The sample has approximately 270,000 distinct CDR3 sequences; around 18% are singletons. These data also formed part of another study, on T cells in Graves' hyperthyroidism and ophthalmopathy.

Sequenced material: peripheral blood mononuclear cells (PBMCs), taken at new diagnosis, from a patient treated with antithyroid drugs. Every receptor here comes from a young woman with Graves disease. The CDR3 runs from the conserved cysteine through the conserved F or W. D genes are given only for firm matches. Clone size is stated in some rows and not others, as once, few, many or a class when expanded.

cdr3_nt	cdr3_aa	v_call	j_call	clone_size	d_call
TGTGCCAGCAGTGACAGAGGCTATGGCTACACCTTC	CASSDRGYGYTF	TRBV25-1	TRBJ1-2	many	-
TGTGCCAGCAGCCAGAGGAGCGGGGGTGATGAGCAGTACTTC	CASSQRSGGDEQYF	TRBV3-1	TRBJ2-7	many	TRBD2
TGTGCCACCAGCTTGGGACTAGCGGGGACCTACGAGCAGTACTTC	CATSLGLAGTYEQYF	TRBV15	TRBJ2-7	many	TRBD2
TGTGCCAGCAGCACTCACTACAATGAGCAGTTCTTC	CASSTHYNEQFF	TRBV11-2	TRBJ2-1	many	-
TGCAGTGCTAGAGATGCGGGGACAGGGGGAAGAACCGGGGAGCTGTTTTTT	CSARDAGTGGRTGELFF	TRBV20-1	TRBJ2-2	once	TRBD1
TGTGCCAGCAGCCAAACGGGCAGCTCGAACACTGAAGCTTTCTTT	CASSQTGSSNTEAFF	TRBV3-1	TRBJ1-1	many	-
TGTGCCAGCAGCTTTAATCGGATCTCCTACAATGAGCAGTTCTTC	CASSFNRISYNEQFF	TRBV5-6	TRBJ2-1	many	-
TGCAGTGCTGCGGGGGATATCGCCTACGAGCAGTACTTC	CSAAGDIAYEQYF	TRBV20-1	TRBJ2-7	-	TRBD2
TGTGCCAGCAGTTTAGGGGCCCGGGACTCATCCTATGGCTACACCTTC	CASSLGARDSSYGYTF	TRBV27	TRBJ1-2	many	-
TGTGCCAGCAGATCCGGGACAGGGGGCGCGACGGGTCAGCCCCAGCATTTT	CASRSGTGGATGQPQHF	TRBV12-3/TRBV12-4	TRBJ1-5	many	TRBD1
TGTGCCAGCAGCCAGGGGGGGACAGGGGGCGATGAGCAGTTCTTC	CASSQGGTGGDEQFF	TRBV16	TRBJ2-1	many	TRBD1
TGTGCCAGCAGCTTAGCCGGACCTAGAGCCTACGAGCAGTACTTC	CASSLAGPRAYEQYF	TRBV7-2	TRBJ2-7	many	-
TGTGCCAGTAGTAGTTTGACAGACTCTGGAAACACCATATATTTT	CASSSLTDSGNTIYF	TRBV19	TRBJ1-3	few	-
TGCAGTGCTCTAGTTTCGAACACTGAAGCTTTCTTT	CSALVSNTEAFF	TRBV20-1	TRBJ1-1	many	-